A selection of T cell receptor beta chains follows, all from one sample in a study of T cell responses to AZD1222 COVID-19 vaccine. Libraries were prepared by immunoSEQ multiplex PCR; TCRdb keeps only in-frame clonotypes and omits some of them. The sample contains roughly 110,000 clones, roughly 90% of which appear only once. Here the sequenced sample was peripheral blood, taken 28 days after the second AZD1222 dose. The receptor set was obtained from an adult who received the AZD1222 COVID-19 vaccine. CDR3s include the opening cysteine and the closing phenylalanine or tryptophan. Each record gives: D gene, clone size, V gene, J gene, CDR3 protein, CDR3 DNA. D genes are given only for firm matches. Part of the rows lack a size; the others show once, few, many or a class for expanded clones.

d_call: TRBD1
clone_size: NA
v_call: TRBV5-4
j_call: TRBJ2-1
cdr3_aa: CASSLDRGSYNEQFF
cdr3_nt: TGTGCCAGCAGCTTGGACAGGGGGTCCTACAATGAGCAGTTCTTC

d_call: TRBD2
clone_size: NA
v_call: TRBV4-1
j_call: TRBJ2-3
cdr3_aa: CASSQTAGVETDTQYF
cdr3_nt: TGCGCCAGCAGTCAAACAGCGGGAGTGGAGACAGATACGCAGTATTTT

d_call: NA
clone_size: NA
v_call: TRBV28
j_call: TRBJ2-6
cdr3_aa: CASSLEGAGANVLTF
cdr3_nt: TGTGCCAGCAGTTTAGAGGGGGCTGGGGCCAACGTCCTGACTTTC

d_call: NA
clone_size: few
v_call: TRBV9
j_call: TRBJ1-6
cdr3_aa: CASSVGQGNSPLHF
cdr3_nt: TGTGCCAGCAGCGTAGGTCAGGGGAATTCACCCCTCCACTTT

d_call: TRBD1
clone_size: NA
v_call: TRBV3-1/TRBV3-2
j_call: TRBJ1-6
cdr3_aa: CASSLRQGDSPLHF
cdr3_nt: TGTGCCAGCAGCCTCAGACAGGGAGATTCACCCCTCCACTTT

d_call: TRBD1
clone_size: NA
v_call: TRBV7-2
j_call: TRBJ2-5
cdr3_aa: CASSPPRQGAGTQYF
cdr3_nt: TGTGCCAGCAGCCCCCCAAGACAGGGTGCGGGGACCCAGTACTTC

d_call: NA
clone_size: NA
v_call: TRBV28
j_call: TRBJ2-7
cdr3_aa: CASSLPLGSGPYEQYF
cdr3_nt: TGTGCCAGCAGTTTACCCCTTGGTAGCGGTCCCTACGAGCAGTACTTC

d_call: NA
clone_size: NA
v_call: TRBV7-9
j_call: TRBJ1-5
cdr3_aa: CASSRDRNQPQHF
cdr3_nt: TGTGCCAGCAGCAGAGACCGGAATCAGCCCCAGCATTTT

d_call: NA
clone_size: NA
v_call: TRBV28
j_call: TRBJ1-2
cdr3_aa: CASSLIDYGYTF
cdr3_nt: TGTGCCAGCAGTTTAATCGACTATGGCTACACCTTC

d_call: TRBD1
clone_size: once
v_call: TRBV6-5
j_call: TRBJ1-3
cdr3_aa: CASSETGTGNTIYF
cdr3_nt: TGTGCCAGCAGCGAGACAGGGACTGGAAACACCATATATTTT

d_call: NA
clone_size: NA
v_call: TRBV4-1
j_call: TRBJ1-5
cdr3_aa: CASSQDGAGNQPQHF
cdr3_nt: TGCGCCAGCAGCCAAGACGGGGCGGGCAATCAGCCCCAGCATTTT

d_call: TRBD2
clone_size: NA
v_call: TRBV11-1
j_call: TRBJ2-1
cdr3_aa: CASSLFAGGANEQFF
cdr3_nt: TGTGCCAGCAGCTTATTCGCGGGGGGGGCTAATGAGCAGTTCTTC

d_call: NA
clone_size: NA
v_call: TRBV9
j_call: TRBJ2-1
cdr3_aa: CASSVGSGYNEQFF
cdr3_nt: TGTGCCAGCAGCGTAGGTTCGGGGTACAATGAGCAGTTCTTC

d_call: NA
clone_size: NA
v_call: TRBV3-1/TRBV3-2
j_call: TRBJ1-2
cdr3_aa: CASSPPGTPLAEGYTF
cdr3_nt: TGTGCCAGCAGCCCTCCCGGGACACCCCTGGCGGAAGGCTACACCTTC

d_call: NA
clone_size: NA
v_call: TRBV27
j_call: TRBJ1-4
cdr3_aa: CASSLSMSWEKLFF
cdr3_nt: TGTGCCAGCAGTCTGAGTATGAGCTGGGAAAAACTGTTTTTT

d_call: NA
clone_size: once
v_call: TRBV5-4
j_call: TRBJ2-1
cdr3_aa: CASSLEGPPSYNEQFF
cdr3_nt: TGTGCCAGCAGCTTGGAGGGCCCTCCTTCCTACAATGAGCAGTTCTTC

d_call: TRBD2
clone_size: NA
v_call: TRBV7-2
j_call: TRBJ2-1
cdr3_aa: CASSLRREGEQFF
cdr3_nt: TGTGCCAGCAGCTTAAGGAGGGAGGGCGAGCAGTTCTTC

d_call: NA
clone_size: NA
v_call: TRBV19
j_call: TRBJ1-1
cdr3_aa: CASSGVRAEAFF
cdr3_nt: TGTGCCAGTAGTGGAGTGAGGGCTGAAGCTTTCTTT

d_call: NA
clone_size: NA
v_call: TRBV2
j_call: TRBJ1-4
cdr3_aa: CASTQAGANEKLFF
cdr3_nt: TGTGCCAGCACACAGGCAGGGGCTAATGAAAAACTGTTTTTT

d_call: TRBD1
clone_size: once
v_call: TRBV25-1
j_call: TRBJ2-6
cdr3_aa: CASSEGDSYSGANVLTF
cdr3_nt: TGTGCCAGCAGTGAAGGGGACAGCTATTCTGGGGCCAACGTCCTGACTTTC

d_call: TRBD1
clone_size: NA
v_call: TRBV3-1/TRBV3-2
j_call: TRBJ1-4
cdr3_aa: CASTPGQGPTNEKLFF
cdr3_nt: TGTGCCAGCACCCCGGGACAGGGTCCAACTAATGAAAAACTGTTTTTT

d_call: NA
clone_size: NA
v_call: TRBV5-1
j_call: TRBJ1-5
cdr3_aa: CASSLAGHSNQPQHF
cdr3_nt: TGCGCCAGCAGCTTGGCTGGCCATAGCAATCAGCCCCAGCATTTT

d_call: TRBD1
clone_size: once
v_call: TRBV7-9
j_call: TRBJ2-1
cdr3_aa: CASRSSLTGPGNEQFF
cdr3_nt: TGTGCCAGCAGATCAAGCCTGACAGGGCCTGGTAATGAGCAGTTCTTC

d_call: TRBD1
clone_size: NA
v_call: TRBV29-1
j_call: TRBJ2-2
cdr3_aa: CSVRTGRTGELFF
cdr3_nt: TGCAGCGTCCGGACAGGGAGGACCGGGGAGCTGTTTTTT

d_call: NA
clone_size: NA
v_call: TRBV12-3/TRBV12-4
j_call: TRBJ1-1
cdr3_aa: CASSRNTEAFF
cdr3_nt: TGTGCCAGCAGCCGGAACACTGAAGCTTTCTTT

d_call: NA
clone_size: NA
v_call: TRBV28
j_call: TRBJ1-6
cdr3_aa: CASSQADITYNSPLHF
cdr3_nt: TGTGCCAGCAGTCAAGCAGACATTACTTATAATTCACCCCTCCACTTT

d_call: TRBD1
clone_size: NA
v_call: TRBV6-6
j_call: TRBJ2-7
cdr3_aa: CASGTENSYEQYF
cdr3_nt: TGTGCCAGCGGGACAGAGAACTCCTACGAGCAGTACTTC

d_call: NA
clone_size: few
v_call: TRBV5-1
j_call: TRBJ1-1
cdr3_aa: CASREPGYTEAFF
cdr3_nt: TGCGCCAGCCGAGAACCGGGGTACACTGAAGCTTTCTTT

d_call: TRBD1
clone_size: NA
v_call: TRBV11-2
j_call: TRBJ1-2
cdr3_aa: CASSPGTGSNYGYTF
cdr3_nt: TGTGCCAGCAGCCCCGGGACAGGATCTAACTATGGCTACACCTTC

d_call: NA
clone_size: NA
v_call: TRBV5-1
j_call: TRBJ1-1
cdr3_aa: CASSLSRNTEAFF
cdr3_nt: TGCGCCAGCAGCTTGAGCAGGAACACTGAAGCTTTCTTT

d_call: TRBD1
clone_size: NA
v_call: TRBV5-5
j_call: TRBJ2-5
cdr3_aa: CASSVTGAETQYF
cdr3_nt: TGTGCCAGCAGCGTCACAGGGGCAGAGACCCAGTACTTC

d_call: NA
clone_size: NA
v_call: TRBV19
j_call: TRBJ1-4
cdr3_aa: CASTSRGSNEKLFF
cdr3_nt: TGTGCCAGTACTTCCAGGGGATCGAATGAAAAACTGTTTTTT

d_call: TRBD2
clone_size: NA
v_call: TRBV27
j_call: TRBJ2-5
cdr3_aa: CASSPHFGRERETQYF
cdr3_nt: TGTGCCAGCAGTCCCCACTTTGGGCGGGAGAGGGAGACCCAGTACTTC

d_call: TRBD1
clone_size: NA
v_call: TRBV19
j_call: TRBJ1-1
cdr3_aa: CASLRGTGAFWTEAFF
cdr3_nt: TGTGCCAGCCTGAGGGGGACAGGCGCATTTTGGACTGAAGCTTTCTTT

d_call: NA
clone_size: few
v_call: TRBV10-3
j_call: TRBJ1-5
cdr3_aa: CAIGGADNQPQHF
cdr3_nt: TGTGCCATCGGGGGGGCAGACAATCAGCCCCAGCATTTT

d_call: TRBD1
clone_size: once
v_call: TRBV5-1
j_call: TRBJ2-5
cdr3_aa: CASSIPGQGQTQYF
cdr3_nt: TGCGCCAGCAGCATACCTGGACAGGGACAGACCCAGTACTTC

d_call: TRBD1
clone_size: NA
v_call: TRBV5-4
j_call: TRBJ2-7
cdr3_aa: CASSLAGQGDTYEQYF
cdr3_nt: TGTGCCAGCAGCTTGGCGGGACAGGGAGATACCTACGAGCAGTACTTC

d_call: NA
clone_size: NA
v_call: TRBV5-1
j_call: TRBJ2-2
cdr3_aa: CASSFRTGELFF
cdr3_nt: TGCGCCAGCAGCTTCAGAACCGGGGAGCTGTTTTTT

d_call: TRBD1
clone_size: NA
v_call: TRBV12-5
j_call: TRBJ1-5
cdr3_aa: CASGLYGQGNQPQHF
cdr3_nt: TGTGCTAGTGGTTTATATGGACAGGGGAATCAGCCCCAGCATTTT

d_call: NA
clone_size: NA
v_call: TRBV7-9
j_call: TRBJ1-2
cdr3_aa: CASSGQVANYGYTF
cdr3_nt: TGTGCCAGCAGCGGCCAGGTGGCTAACTATGGCTACACCTTC

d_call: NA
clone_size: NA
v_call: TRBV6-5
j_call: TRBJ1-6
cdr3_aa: CASRFQGKSPLHF
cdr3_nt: TGTGCCAGCAGGTTCCAGGGAAAATCACCCCTCCACTTT

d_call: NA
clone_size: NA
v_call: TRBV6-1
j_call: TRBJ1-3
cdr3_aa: CASSEAGQGNTIYF
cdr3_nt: TGTGCCAGCAGTGAAGCAGGGCAAGGAAACACCATATATTTT

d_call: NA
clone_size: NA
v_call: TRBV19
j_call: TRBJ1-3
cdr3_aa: CASSINRASGNTIYF
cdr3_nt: TGTGCCAGTAGTATAAACAGAGCCTCTGGAAACACCATATATTTT

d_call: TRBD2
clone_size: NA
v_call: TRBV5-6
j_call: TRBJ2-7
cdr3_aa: CASSLARVGTSTYEQYF
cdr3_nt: TGTGCCAGCAGCTTGGCCCGAGTAGGGACTAGCACGTACGAGCAGTACTTC

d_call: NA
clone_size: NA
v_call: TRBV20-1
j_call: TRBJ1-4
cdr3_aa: CSASKTEIGKLFF
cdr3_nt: TGCAGTGCTAGTAAGACAGAAATAGGGAAACTGTTTTTT

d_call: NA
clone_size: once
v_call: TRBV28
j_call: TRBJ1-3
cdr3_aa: CASSLGRRRSGNTIYF
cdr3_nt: TGTGCCAGCAGTTTGGGCAGACGCCGCTCTGGAAACACCATATATTTT

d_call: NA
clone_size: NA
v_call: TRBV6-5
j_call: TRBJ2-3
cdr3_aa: CSSEGVDTDTQYF
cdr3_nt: TGTTCCTCTGAGGGGGTGGACACAGATACGCAGTATTTT

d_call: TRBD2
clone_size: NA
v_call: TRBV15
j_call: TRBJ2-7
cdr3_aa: CATSRAIAGTYEQYF
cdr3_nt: TGTGCCACCAGCAGAGCAATAGCGGGAACCTACGAGCAGTACTTC

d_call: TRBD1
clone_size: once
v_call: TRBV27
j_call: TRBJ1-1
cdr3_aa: CATGSDTEAFF
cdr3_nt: TGTGCGACAGGGAGCGACACTGAAGCTTTCTTT

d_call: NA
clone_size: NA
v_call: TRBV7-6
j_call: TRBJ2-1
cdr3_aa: CASSQRRGLNSYNEQFF
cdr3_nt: TGTGCCAGCAGCCAACGTCGGGGTTTGAATTCCTACAATGAGCAGTTCTTC

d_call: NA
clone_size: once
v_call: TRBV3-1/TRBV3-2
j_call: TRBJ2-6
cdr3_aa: CASSEANVLTF
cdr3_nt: TGTGCCAGCTCTGAGGCCAACGTCCTGACTTTC

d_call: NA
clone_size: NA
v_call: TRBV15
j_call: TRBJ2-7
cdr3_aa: CATVQAGAYEQYF
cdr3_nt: TGTGCCACTGTACAGGCTGGGGCCTACGAGCAGTACTTC

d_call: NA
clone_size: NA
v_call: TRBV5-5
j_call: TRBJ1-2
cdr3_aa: CASSLAGTPVYGYTF
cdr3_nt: TGTGCCAGCAGCTTGGCGGGCACTCCCGTCTATGGCTACACCTTC

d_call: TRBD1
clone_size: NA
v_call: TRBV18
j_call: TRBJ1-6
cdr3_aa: CASAMGQGYNSPLHF
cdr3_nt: TGTGCCAGCGCTATGGGACAGGGGTATAATTCACCCCTCCACTTT